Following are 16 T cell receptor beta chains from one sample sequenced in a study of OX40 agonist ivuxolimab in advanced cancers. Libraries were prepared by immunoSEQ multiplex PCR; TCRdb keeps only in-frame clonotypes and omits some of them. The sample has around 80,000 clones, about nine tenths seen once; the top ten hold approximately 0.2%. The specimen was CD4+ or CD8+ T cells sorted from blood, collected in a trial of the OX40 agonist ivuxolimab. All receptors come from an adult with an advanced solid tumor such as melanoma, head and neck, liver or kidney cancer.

CDR3 bases: TGTGCCAGCCGTAGGACTAGCGCCACAGATACGCAGTATTTT. It specifies CASRRTSATDTQYF. This chain joins TRBV28 and TRBJ2-3, with TRBD2 identical over 9 bases. The ends lost 8 bases at V and 2 bases at J; junction bases unmatched: 5. Germline CDR1 is MDHEN and CDR2 is SYDVKM. The CDR3 consists of 14 residues. The whole variable domain, filled in from reference TRBV28 and TRBJ2-3, reads DVKVTQSSRYLVKRTGEKVFLECVQDMDHENMFWYRQDPGLGLRLIYFSYDVKMKEKGDIPEGYSVSREKKERFSLILESASTNQTSMYLCASRRTSATDTQYFGPGTRLTVL.

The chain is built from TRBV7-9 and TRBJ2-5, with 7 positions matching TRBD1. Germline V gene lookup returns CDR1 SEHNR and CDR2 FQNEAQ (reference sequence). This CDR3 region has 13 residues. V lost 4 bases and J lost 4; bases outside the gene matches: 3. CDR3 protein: CASSYTGVETQYF. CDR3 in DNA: TGTGCCAGCAGCTATACAGGGGTAGAGACCCAGTACTTC. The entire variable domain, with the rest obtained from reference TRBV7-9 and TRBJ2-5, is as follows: DTGVSQNPRHKITKRGQNVTFRCDPISEHNRLYWYRQTLGQGPEFLTYFQNEAQLEKSRLLSDRFSAERPKGSFSTLEIQRTEQGDSAMYLCASSYTGVETQYFGPGTRLLVL.

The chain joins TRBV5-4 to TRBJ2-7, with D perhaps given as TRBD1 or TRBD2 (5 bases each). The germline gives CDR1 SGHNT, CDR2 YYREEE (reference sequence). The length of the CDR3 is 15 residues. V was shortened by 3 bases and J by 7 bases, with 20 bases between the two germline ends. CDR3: CASSYPGRARGEQYF. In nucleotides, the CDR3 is TGTGCCAGCAGCTACCCGGGACGGGCCCGTGGGGAGCAGTACTTC.

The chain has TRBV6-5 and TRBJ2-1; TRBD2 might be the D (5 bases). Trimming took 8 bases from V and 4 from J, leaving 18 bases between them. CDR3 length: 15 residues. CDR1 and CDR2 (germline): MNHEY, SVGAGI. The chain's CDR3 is CASFKAAGWYNEQFF. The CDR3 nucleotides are TGTGCCAGCTTTAAAGCGGCGGGCTGGTACAATGAGCAGTTCTTC.

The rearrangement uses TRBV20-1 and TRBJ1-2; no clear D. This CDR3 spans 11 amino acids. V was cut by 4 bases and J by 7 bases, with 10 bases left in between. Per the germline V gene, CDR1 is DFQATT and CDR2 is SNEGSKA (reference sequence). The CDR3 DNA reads TGCAGTGCTAACCATGGGCCTGGCTACACCTTC. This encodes CSANHGPGYTF.

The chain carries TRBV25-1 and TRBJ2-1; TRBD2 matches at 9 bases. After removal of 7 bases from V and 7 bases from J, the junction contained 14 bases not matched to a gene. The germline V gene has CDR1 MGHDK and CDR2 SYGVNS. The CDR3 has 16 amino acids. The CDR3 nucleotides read TGTGCCAGCACCCCCACGCGGGAGGGCCGGGTTAATGAGCAGTTCTTC. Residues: CASTPTREGRVNEQFF.

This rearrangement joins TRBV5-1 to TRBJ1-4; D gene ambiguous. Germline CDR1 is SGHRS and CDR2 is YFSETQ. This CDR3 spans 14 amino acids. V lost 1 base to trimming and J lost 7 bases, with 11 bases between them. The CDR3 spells CASSLNRPGEKLFF. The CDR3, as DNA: TGCGCCAGCAGCTTGAACCGGCCCGGTGAAAAACTGTTTTTT.

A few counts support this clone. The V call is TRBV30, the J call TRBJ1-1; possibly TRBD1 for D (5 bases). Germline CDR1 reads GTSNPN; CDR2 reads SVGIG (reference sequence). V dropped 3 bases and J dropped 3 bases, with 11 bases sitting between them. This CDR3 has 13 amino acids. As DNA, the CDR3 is TGTGCCTGGAGATTAGGCAGGGACACTGAAGCTTTCTTT. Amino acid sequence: CAWRLGRDTEAFF.

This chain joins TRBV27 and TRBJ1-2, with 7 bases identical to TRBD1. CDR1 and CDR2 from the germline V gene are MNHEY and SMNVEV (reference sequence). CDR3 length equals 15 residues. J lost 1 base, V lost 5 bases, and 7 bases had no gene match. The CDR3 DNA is TGTGCCAGCAGTCCGGGACAGTTTTTTAACTATGGCTACACCTTC. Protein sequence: CASSPGQFFNYGYTF.

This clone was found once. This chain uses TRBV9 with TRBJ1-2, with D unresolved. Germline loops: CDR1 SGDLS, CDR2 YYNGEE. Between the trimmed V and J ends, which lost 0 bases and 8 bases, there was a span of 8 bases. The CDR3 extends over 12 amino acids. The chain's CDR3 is CASSVVSRGYTF. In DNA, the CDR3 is TGTGCCAGCAGCGTAGTATCCCGAGGCTACACCTTC. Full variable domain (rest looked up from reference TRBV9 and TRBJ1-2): DSGVTQTPKHLITATGQRVTLRCSPRSGDLSVYWYQQSLDQGLQFLIQYYNGEERAKGNILERFSAQQFPDLHSELNLSSLELGDSALYFCASSVVSRGYTFGSGTRLTVV.

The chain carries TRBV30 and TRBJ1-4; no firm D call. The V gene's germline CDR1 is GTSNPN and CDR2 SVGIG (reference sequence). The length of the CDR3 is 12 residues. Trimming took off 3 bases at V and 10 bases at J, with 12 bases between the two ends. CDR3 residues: CAWRSSAGKLFF. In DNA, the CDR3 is TGTGCCTGGAGGTCCTCGGCCGGAAAACTGTTTTTT.

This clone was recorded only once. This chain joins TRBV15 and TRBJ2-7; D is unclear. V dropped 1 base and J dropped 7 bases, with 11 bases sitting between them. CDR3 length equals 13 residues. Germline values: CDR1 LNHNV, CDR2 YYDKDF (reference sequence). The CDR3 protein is CATSRVAWMEQYF. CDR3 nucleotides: TGTGCCACCAGCAGAGTGGCTTGGATGGAGCAGTACTTC.

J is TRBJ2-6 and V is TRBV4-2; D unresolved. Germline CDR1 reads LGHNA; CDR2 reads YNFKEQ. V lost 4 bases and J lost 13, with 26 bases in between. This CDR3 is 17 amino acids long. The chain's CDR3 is CASSPWTDRSTNWVLTF. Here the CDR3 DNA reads TGTGCCAGCAGCCCTTGGACGGACCGGAGTACAAATTGGGTCCTGACTTTC.

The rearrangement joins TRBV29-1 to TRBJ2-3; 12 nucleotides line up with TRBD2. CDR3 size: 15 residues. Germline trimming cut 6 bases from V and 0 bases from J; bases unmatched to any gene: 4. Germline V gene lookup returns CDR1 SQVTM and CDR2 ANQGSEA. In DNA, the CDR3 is TGCAGCGTGCGGACTAGCGGGGTCAGCACAGATACGCAGTATTTT. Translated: CSVRTSGVSTDTQYF.

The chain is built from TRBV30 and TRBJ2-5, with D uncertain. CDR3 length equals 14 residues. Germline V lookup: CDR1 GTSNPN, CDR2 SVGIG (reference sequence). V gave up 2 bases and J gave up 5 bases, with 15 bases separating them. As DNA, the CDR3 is TGTGCCTGGAGTTTACCGGGCCGGAAGGAGACCCAGTACTTC. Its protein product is CAWSLPGRKETQYF.

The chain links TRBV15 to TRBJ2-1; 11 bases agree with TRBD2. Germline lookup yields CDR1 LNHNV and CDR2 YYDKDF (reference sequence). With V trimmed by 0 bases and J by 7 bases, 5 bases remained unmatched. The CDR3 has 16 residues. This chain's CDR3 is CATSRELAGVGNEQFF. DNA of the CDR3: TGTGCCACCAGCAGAGAACTAGCGGGAGTGGGGAATGAGCAGTTCTTC.